The 28 T cell receptor beta chains given below trace back to one sample, sequenced in a study of cytomegalovirus exposure and HLA in healthy donors. Profiled with immunoSEQ multiplex PCR; TCRdb holds only in-frame clones, not every one. This sample yields 150,000 to 200,000 clones, of which roughly 96% are seen a single time; about 0.94% belongs to the top ten. Material: PBMCs. The source of these receptors is a woman in her late teens or twenties in good health and CMV-seronegative.

The chain joins TRBV27 to TRBJ1-1; 7 positions agree with TRBD1. Germline V lookup: CDR1 MNHEY, CDR2 SMNVEV (reference sequence). The V segment lost 3 bases and the J segment 0 bases; nucleotides outside the gene matches: 7. This CDR3 has 16 residues. The CDR3 here is CASSLTTGRVNTEAFF. As DNA, the CDR3 is TGTGCCAGCAGTTTGACGACAGGGAGAGTGAACACTGAAGCTTTCTTT.

This clone was counted a single time. V usage is TRBV11-2 and J usage is TRBJ2-7; 9 bases agree with TRBD1. J lost 2 bases, V lost 5 bases, and 13 bases had no gene match. CDR3 size: 17 residues. Germline lookup yields CDR1 SGHAT and CDR2 FQNNGV. CDR3 protein: CASSPPRVGTGPYEQYF. Here the CDR3 DNA reads TGTGCCAGCAGCCCCCCAAGGGTCGGGACAGGGCCCTACGAGCAGTACTTC.

The gene calls are TRBV7-2 and TRBJ2-3, with D possibly TRBD2 on 6 matching bases. The CDR3 covers 14 residues. Per germline, CDR1 SGHTA and CDR2 FQGNSA. The ends were cut back, 1 base at V and 7 bases at J, with 12 bases in the middle. CDR3 DNA: TGTGCCAGCAGCTTAGGTGCGGGGTCCAATACGCAGTATTTT. Translated: CASSLGAGSNTQYF.

This clone was recorded only once. The same CDR3 can be traced to other DNA sequences in this sample. The rearrangement joins TRBV4-1 to TRBJ2-5; a possible D gene is TRBD1 (6 bases). V was pared by 2 bases and J by 8 bases, with 12 bases between. The CDR3 runs to 13 residues. Per the germline V gene, CDR1 is MGHRA and CDR2 is YSYEKL. CDR3 sequence: CASSQTTGETQYF. The DNA of the CDR3 is TGCGCCAGCAGCCAAACGACAGGAGAAACCCAGTACTTC.

The rearrangement joins TRBV11-2 to TRBJ2-3, with 9 bases lining up with TRBD2. This CDR3 spans 15 amino acids. Trimming cost V 5 bases and J 4 bases; bases outside gene matches: 7. CDR1 and CDR2 from the germline V gene are SGHAT and FQNNGV. CDR3 DNA sequence: TGTGCCAGCAGCCTTACTAGCGGGTTTTCAGATACGCAGTATTTT. Translated: CASSLTSGFSDTQYF.

J is TRBJ2-7 and V is TRBV19, with TRBD1 matching over 9 bases. Germline loops: CDR1 LNHDA, CDR2 SQIVND (reference sequence). The CDR3 has 14 residues. The J segment lost 2 bases and the V segment lost 7 bases, leaving 6 bases of the junction unmatched. Here the CDR3 DNA reads TGTGCCAGTAAAAGACAGGGGGGAGCCTACGAGCAGTACTTC. Translation gives CASKRQGGAYEQYF.

The gene calls are TRBV5-1 and TRBJ2-3; 9 bases map to TRBD1. Losses at the gene ends were 0 bases for V and 4 bases for J; bases not matched to a gene: 6. This CDR3 region has 16 residues. Germline V gene data show CDR1 as SGHRS and CDR2 as YFSETQ. CDR3 region: CASSLDGTGTADTQYF. The DNA of the CDR3 is TGCGCCAGCAGCTTGGATGGGACAGGGACGGCAGATACGCAGTATTTT.

The chain employs TRBV15 and TRBJ1-2, with 7 bases matching TRBD1. CDR1 LNHNV and CDR2 YYDKDF come from the germline V gene (reference sequence). The V and J ends lost 0 bases and 4 bases, in that order; junction bases with no gene match: 2. The CDR3 has 14 residues. CDR3 residues: CATSREGGGYGYTF. CDR3 DNA sequence: TGTGCCACCAGCAGAGAAGGGGGCGGCTATGGCTACACCTTC.

This clone occurred a few times. The V and J genes are TRBV7-2 and TRBJ2-5, with unresolved D. Germline CDR1 is SGHTA and CDR2 is FQGNSA. V gave up 7 bases and J gave up 2 bases, with 14 bases separating them. This CDR3 has 14 amino acids. This CDR3 is CASIPGRAQETQYF. The CDR3 DNA follows: TGTGCCAGCATCCCTGGGCGCGCTCAAGAGACCCAGTACTTC.

V is TRBV4-2 and J is TRBJ2-3; tentative D call: TRBD1 (6 bases). The length of the CDR3 is 14 residues. V lost 7 bases, J lost 7 bases, and 18 bases lay in between. Germline loops: CDR1 LGHNA, CDR2 YNFKEQ. The CDR3 sequence: CASTTEGRGHTQYF. CDR3 nucleotide sequence: TGTGCCAGCACCACAGAGGGCAGGGGTCATACGCAGTATTTT.

This clone was detected only once. The chain recombines TRBV2 with TRBJ2-5; TRBD2 matches 13 bases. The CDR3 contains 17 residues. V trimming: 4 bases; J trimming: 1 base; junction bases outside the gene matches: 6. Germline V lookup: CDR1 SNHLY, CDR2 FYNNEI. The CDR3 DNA reads TGTGCCAGCAGTGTCCAACTAGCGGGGGGGCCCCAAGAGACCCAGTACTTC. As protein: CASSVQLAGGPQETQYF.

The chain combines TRBV15 with TRBJ2-5; D might be TRBD2 (5 bases). The germline CDR1 and CDR2 sequences are LNHNV and YYDKDF (reference sequence). The CDR3 loop spans 14 amino acids. Trimming left V 1 base short and J 4 bases short, with 10 bases between. As DNA, the CDR3 is TGTGCCACCAGCAGAGTAGGAGGTGGAGAGACCCAGTACTTC. Translation: CATSRVGGGETQYF.

The chain recombines TRBV19 with TRBJ1-6; maybe TRBD1 (5 bases). V shed 3 bases and J shed 7 bases, with 10 bases lying between them. The CDR3 is made up of 14 amino acids. Germline loops: CDR1 LNHDA, CDR2 SQIVND (reference sequence). CDR3 in amino acids: CASSIRQGNSPLHF. The CDR3 bases are TGTGCCAGTAGTATCAGGCAGGGAAATTCACCCCTCCACTTT.

A word on this clone: This CDR3 is also generated by other DNA sequences in the sample. This rearrangement joins TRBV4-2 to TRBJ2-5; perhaps TRBD2 as D (6 bases). The CDR3 loop spans 15 amino acids. The V and J ends lost 0 bases and 5 bases respectively, with 13 bases between them. Germline V gene data show CDR1 as LGHNA and CDR2 as YNFKEQ. In DNA, the CDR3 is TGTGCCAGCAGCCAAGAAGGGACTGACGAGGAGACCCAGTACTTC. Translation: CASSQEGTDEETQYF.

The chain links TRBV6-5 to TRBJ2-2; D is undetermined. CDR1 MNHEY and CDR2 SVGAGI come from the germline V gene. The CDR3 is 13 amino acids. The V gene lost 4 bases and the J gene lost 1 base, with 4 bases spanning the gap. CDR3 DNA sequence: TGTGCCAGCAGTTTAATGAACACCGGGGAGCTGTTTTTT. It encodes CASSLMNTGELFF.

CDR3 amino acids: CASSLGGLVDNEQFF. The CDR3 DNA is TGTGCCAGCAGCTTAGGGGGACTAGTGGACAATGAGCAGTTCTTC. The rearrangement joins TRBV11-2 to TRBJ2-1, with TRBD2 matching 8 bases. With V trimmed by 1 base and J by 5 bases, 4 bases remained unmatched. The germline V gene encodes CDR1 SGHAT and CDR2 FQNNGV. The CDR3 spans 15 residues.

The chain employs TRBV11-2 and TRBJ2-7; a possible D gene is TRBD1 (5 bases). Trimming removed 4 bases at V and 0 bases at J, with 10 bases between. Looked up from germline, CDR1 is SGHAT and CDR2 is FQNNGV. The CDR3 has 14 amino acids. The CDR3, as DNA: TGTGCCAGCAGCTCGACAAGGGGCTCCTACGAGCAGTACTTC. The encoded protein is CASSSTRGSYEQYF.

The chain recombines TRBV6-5 with TRBJ2-1; weak D call: TRBD2 (6 bases). V was trimmed by 5 bases and J by 4 bases, leaving 15 bases between them. This CDR3 comprises 15 residues. Germline lookup yields CDR1 MNHEY and CDR2 SVGAGI. DNA for the CDR3: TGTGCCAGCAGTATGGTCTCCGGGACTTACAATGAGCAGTTCTTC. It codes for CASSMVSGTYNEQFF.

The J gene is TRBJ1-2, the V gene TRBV10-3; weak D call: TRBD1 (5 bases). The length of the CDR3 is 12 residues. The V end lost 8 bases, the J end lost 3 bases, and 10 bases lay between the germline ends. Germline CDR1 is ENHRY and CDR2 is SYGVKD. In DNA, the CDR3 is TGTGCCATCCGCGGGGCTGACTATGGCTACACCTTC. Amino acid sequence: CAIRGADYGYTF.

V gene TRBV9 combines with J gene TRBJ1-2; perhaps TRBD1 as D (6 bases). The CDR3 length is 13 residues. Germline CDR1 and CDR2: SGDLS and YYNGEE. The V end lost 3 bases, the J end lost 6 bases, and 12 bases lay between the germline ends. The CDR3 DNA reads as TGTGCCAGCAGCGCAACAGGGATTAATGGCTACACCTTC. Amino acid sequence: CASSATGINGYTF.

The chain employs TRBV10-3 and TRBJ1-3; D gene uncertain. V was clipped by 10 bases and J by 0 bases, with 13 bases between them. The CDR3 consists of 14 residues. Germline assignment: CDR1 ENHRY and CDR2 SYGVKD. The CDR3, as DNA: TGTGCCACCGCGGCCTCCCTCTCTGGAAACACCATATATTTT. Translating gives CATAASLSGNTIYF.

The genes are TRBV6-6 and TRBJ1-1; 10 bases fit TRBD1. J was trimmed by 5 bases and V by 1 base; bases with no gene match: 4. CDR3 length equals 15 residues. Germline-derived CDR1 and CDR2 are MNHNY and SVGAGI (reference sequence). CDR3 loop: CASSYWDRGGTEAFF. The DNA of the CDR3 is TGTGCCAGCAGTTACTGGGACAGGGGTGGGACTGAAGCTTTCTTT.

The rearrangement joins TRBV27 to TRBJ1-2; 8 bases are shared with TRBD1. This CDR3 has 15 amino acids. Germline V gene sequence: CDR1 MNHEY, CDR2 SMNVEV (reference sequence). V shed 6 bases and J 4 bases; nucleotides not matched to a gene: 10. This CDR3 reads CASSPGQDNFYGYTF. The CDR3 DNA is TGTGCCAGCAGCCCGGGACAGGACAATTTCTATGGCTACACCTTC.

The V gene is TRBV7-8, the J gene TRBJ2-1; D remains unclear. CDR1 and CDR2 (germline): SGHVS, FQNEAQ. The CDR3 runs to 16 residues. Trimming pared 5 bases from V and 7 bases from J, leaving 21 bases between. The CDR3 reads CASSQLLQSWANEQFF. CDR3 nucleotides: TGTGCCAGCAGCCAACTCTTACAATCGTGGGCGAATGAGCAGTTCTTC. The full variable domain, with the rest looked up from reference TRBV7-8 and TRBJ2-1, is GAGVSQSPRYKVAKRGQDVALRCDPISGHVSLFWYQQALGQGPEFLTYFQNEAQLDKSGLPSDRFFAERPEGSVSTLKIQRTQQEDSAVYLCASSQLLQSWANEQFFGPGTRLTVL.

V gene TRBV5-4 combines with J gene TRBJ1-5; D perhaps matches TRBD1 (5 bases). This CDR3 is 13 amino acids long. Trimming left V 3 bases short and J 4 bases short, with 8 bases between. Germline assignment: CDR1 SGHNT and CDR2 YYREEE (reference sequence). CDR3 coding DNA: TGTGCCAGCAGCTATGGGGCTAATCAGCCCCAGCATTTT. Protein sequence: CASSYGANQPQHF.

The chain carries TRBV9 and TRBJ2-3; TRBD2 agrees at 8 bases. Trimming cost V 0 bases and J 6 bases; bases outside gene matches: 9. Germline CDR1 is SGDLS and CDR2 is YYNGEE. This CDR3 has 16 residues. CDR3 bases: TGTGCCAGCAGCGTAGGACTAGCGAGGTACGGGGATACGCAGTATTTT. It specifies CASSVGLARYGDTQYF.

The gene calls are TRBV9 and TRBJ2-5, with TRBD2 matching 16 bases. The V and J ends lost 3 bases and 5 bases, in that order; junction bases with no gene match: 7. CDR3 length equals 17 residues. The germline CDR1 and CDR2 sequences are SGDLS and YYNGEE. CDR3 nucleotide sequence: TGTGCCAGCAGCGCGGGACTAGCGGGGGGGATTAGGGAGACCCAGTACTTC. Translating it yields CASSAGLAGGIRETQYF.

The rearrangement joins TRBV30 to TRBJ1-1, with TRBD1 as a possible D gene (5 bases). The germline CDR1 and CDR2 sequences are GTSNPN and SVGIG (reference sequence). The length of the CDR3 is 12 residues. Trimming took off 1 base at V and 8 bases at J, with 11 bases between the two ends. CDR3 amino acids: CAWSAGGGEAFF. Here the CDR3 DNA reads TGTGCCTGGAGTGCGGGGGGTGGGGAAGCTTTCTTT.